Listed here is a single TCR beta chain. What it binds is unknown. This entry is derived from a study of cytomegalovirus exposure and HLA in healthy donors. Study outcomes and limitations: In a later analysis, productive TCRs from donors in an Asian-associated ancestry cluster reportedly carried fewer N-insertions than the cohort mean. The study found most TCR sequences rare, yet found some public TCRs in many donors. Through in vitro validation, three CMV-associated chains were shown to be specific for CMV antigens.

Regarding donors, all were healthy bone marrow donors. CDR1 is LNHDA and CDR2 is SQIVND in the germline V gene (reference sequence). V lost 7 bases to trimming and J lost 0 bases, with 9 bases between them. The CDR3 is 13 residues long. Primers: 60 Vbeta forward and 13 Jbeta reverse. Repertoires were generated with immunoSEQ multiplex PCR, while TCRdb's copy carries only in-frame clones and drops some. This sample's table reports some 180,000 clones. Sequenced sample: PBMCs. The chain joins TRBV19 to TRBJ1-1, with D hard to call. The sequence came from a man aged 25-40 years in good health and CMV-seronegative. CDR3 nucleotide sequence: TGTGCCAGTACCCCGCGAATGAACACTGAAGCTTTCTTT. Its protein is CASTPRMNTEAFF.